What follows is one T cell receptor (beta chain) and its context. The same CDR3 can be traced to other DNA sequences in this sample. This CDR3 contains 17 residues. Unmatched junction bases numbered 9, after V lost 6 bases and J lost 4 bases. Per the germline V gene, CDR1 is SNHLY and CDR2 is FYNNEI. This sample was taken from a study of T cell changes during pregnancy in multiple sclerosis. Generated by immunoSEQ multiplex PCR, the TCRdb table keeps only in-frame clones and is missing some. The table records 40,000 to 65,000 clones, roughly 92% of them present only once. The genes are TRBV2 and TRBJ2-1; TRBD2 matches at 13 bases. This material consisted of CD4+ T cells from peripheral blood mononuclear cells, taken in the third trimester of pregnancy. The source is a female donor with multiple sclerosis, enrolled in a pregnancy study. The CDR3 loop is CASSYSGLAGVYNEQFF. Here the CDR3 DNA reads TGTGCCAGCAGCTACTCTGGACTAGCGGGGGTGTACAATGAGCAGTTCTTC.